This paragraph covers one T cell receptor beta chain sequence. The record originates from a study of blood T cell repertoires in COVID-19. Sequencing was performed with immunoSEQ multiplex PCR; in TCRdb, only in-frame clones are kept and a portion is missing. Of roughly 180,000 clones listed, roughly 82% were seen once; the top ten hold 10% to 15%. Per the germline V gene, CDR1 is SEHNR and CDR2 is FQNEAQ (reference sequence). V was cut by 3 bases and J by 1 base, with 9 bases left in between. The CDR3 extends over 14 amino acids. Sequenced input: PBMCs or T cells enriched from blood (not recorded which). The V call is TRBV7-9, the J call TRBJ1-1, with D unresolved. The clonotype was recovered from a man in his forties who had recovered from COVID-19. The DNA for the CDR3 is TGTGCCAGCAGCTTCGAGTCCGGGAACACTGAAGCTTTCTTT. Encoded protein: CASSFESGNTEAFF.